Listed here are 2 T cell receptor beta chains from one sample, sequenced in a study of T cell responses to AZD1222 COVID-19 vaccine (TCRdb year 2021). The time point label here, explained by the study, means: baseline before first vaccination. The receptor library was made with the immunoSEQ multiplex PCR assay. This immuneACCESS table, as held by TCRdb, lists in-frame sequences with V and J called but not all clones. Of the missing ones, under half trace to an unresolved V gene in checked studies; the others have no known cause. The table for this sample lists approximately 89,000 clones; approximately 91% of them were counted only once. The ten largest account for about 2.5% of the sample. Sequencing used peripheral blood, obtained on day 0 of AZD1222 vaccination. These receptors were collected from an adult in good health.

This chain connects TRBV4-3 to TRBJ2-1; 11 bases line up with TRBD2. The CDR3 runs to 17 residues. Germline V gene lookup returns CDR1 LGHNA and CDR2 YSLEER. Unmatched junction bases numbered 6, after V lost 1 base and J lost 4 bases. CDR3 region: CASSQGAGTSGYNEQFF. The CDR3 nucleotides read TGCGCCAGCAGCCAAGGAGCCGGGACTAGCGGATACAATGAGCAGTTCTTC.

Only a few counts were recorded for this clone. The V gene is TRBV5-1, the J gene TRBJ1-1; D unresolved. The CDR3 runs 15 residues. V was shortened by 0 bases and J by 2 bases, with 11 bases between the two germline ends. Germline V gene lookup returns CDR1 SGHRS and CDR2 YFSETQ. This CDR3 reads CASSLELGPNTEAFF. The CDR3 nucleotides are TGCGCCAGCAGCTTGGAACTGGGCCCCAACACTGAAGCTTTCTTT.